This TCR beta chain appears in the sequencing data of a study of control samples from healthy donors and cancer patients. The assay was immunoSEQ multiplex PCR, and TCRdb's table has in-frame clones only and misses some. The table shows 350,000 to 450,000 clones, with 80% to 95% occurring only once. Germline lookup yields CDR1 MNHEY and CDR2 SMNVEV (reference sequence). J lost 6 bases, V lost 6 bases, and 10 bases had no gene match. This CDR3 comprises 15 residues. This sequence was found in a middle-aged man with head and neck cancer. The chain has TRBV27 and TRBJ1-4; 7 bases fit TRBD1. Sequencing input: PBMCs. The DNA of the CDR3 is TGTGCCAGCAGCCGAAGACAGGGCCAAGATGAAAAACTGTTTTTT. Its protein product is CASSRRQGQDEKLFF.